The clone carrying this TCR beta chain came up many times. Germline trimming cut 7 bases from V and 6 bases from J; bases unmatched to any gene: 8. Germline V gene data show CDR1 as SGHRS and CDR2 as YFSETQ. This CDR3 comprises 13 residues. The data stem from a study of T cells in Graves' hyperthyroidism and ophthalmopathy. The CDR3 regions of TCR beta were amplified from RNA transcripts. Initially, a first-round RT-PCR of the TCR CDR3 employed the HTBI primer set. Via MiXCR, TCRdb re-called the multiplex PCR reads, giving one row per CDR3 protein. This table holds more than 500,000 distinct CDR3 sequences, around 13% found once.

This receptor was identified in a woman between 40 and 50 years old with Graves' hyperthyroidism. Sequenced material: blood. This sequence joins TRBV5-1 and TRBJ2-7; 9 nucleotides align to TRBD2. The CDR3 nucleotides are TGCGCCAGCCGTTTAGCGGGAGAAAGCGAGCAGTACTTC. Protein product: CASRLAGESEQYF.